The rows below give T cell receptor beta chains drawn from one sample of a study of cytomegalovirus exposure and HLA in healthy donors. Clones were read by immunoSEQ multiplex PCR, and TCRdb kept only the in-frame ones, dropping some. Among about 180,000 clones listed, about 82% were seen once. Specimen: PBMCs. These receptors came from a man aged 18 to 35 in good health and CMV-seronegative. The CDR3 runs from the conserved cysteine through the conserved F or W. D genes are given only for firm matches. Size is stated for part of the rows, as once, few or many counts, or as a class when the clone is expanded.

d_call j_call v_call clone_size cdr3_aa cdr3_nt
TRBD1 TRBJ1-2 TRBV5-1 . CASSTDRGYGYTF TGCGCCAGCAGCACGGACAGGGGCTATGGCTACACCTTC
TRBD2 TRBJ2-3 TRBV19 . CASSMLAGYTDTQYF TGTGCCAGTAGTATGCTAGCGGGGTACACAGATACGCAGTATTTT
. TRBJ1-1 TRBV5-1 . CASSLRQPNTEAFF TGCGCCAGCAGCTTAAGACAGCCGAACACTGAAGCTTTCTTT
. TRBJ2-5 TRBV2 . CASQLLTGPQETQYF TGTGCCAGCCAGCTTCTGACAGGACCACAAGAGACCCAGTACTTC
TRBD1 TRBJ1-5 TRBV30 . CAWSPGGRRNQPQHF TGTGCCTGGAGCCCAGGGGGTAGGCGCAATCAGCCCCAGCATTTT
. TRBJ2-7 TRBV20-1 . CSAQSSYEQYF TGCAGTGCACAGAGCTCCTACGAGCAGTACTTC
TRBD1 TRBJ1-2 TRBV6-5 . CASKLGTANYGYTF TGTGCCAGCAAACTCGGGACAGCAAACTATGGCTACACCTTC
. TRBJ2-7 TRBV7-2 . CASSLGRWRGFYEQYF TGTGCCAGCAGCTTAGGAAGATGGCGGGGATTCTACGAGCAGTACTTC
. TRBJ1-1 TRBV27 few CASSPTSSIRGNTEAFF TGTGCCAGCAGTCCCACCTCCTCAATACGGGGGAACACTGAAGCTTTCTTT
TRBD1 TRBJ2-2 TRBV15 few CATSHRDRGFAGELFF TGTGCCACCAGCCACCGGGACAGGGGGTTTGCCGGGGAGCTGTTTTTT
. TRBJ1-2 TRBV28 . CASTGQNYGYTF TGTGCCAGCACAGGGCAGAACTATGGCTACACCTTC
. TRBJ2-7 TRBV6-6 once CASSYSQVVYEQYF TGTGCCAGCAGTTACTCGCAGGTGGTCTACGAGCAGTACTTC
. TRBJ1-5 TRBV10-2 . CASSESGGSNQPQHF TGCGCCAGCAGTGAGTCGGGGGGGAGCAATCAGCCCCAGCATTTT
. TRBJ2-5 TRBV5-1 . CASSLGELSQETQYF TGCGCCAGCAGCTTGGGAGAACTATCTCAAGAGACCCAGTACTTC
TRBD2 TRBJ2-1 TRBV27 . CASSPLAGGQYNEQFF TGTGCCAGCAGTCCCCTGGCGGGAGGGCAGTACAATGAGCAGTTCTTC
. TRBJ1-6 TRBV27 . CASSISGAGNSPLHF TGTGCCAGCAGTATCTCAGGGGCAGGGAATTCACCCCTCCACTTT
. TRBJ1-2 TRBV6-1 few CASSESQGNYGYTF TGTGCCAGCAGTGAAAGCCAGGGTAACTATGGCTACACCTTC
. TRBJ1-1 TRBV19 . CASSILVPAEPPEGTEAFF TGTGCCAGTAGTATTCTCGTCCCCGCAGAGCCCCCCGAGGGAACTGAAGCTTTCTTT
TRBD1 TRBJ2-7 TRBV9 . CASSTETGLLNEQYF TGTGCCAGCAGCACCGAGACAGGGCTTCTCAACGAGCAGTACTTC
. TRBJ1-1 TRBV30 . CAWSVQAALGTEAFF TGTGCCTGGAGTGTACAGGCCGCCCTTGGAACTGAAGCTTTCTTT
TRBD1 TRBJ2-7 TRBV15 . CATSRGPGGYEQYF TGTGCCACCAGCAGAGGACCAGGGGGCTACGAGCAGTACTTC
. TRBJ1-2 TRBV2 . CASSPTDF TGTGCCAGCAGTCCGACTGATTTC
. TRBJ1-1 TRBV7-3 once CASSASLGGDTEAFF TGTGCCAGCAGCGCCAGTCTAGGAGGGGACACTGAAGCTTTCTTT
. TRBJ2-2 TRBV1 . CTSSQEGLAGGLNTGELFF TGCACCAGCAGCCAAGAGGGACTAGCGGGGGGGTTAAACACCGGGGAGCTGTTTTTT
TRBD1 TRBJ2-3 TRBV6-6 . CASRDQGVRDTQYF TGTGCCAGCCGCGACCAGGGGGTTCGAGATACGCAGTATTTT
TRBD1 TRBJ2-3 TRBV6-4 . CASSEQGAGTDTQYF TGTGCCAGCAGTGAACAGGGGGCGGGCACAGATACGCAGTATTTT
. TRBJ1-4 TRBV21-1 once CAIFLVVSDEKLFF TGTGCCATCTTTCTTGTGGTAAGCGATGAAAAACTGTTTTTT